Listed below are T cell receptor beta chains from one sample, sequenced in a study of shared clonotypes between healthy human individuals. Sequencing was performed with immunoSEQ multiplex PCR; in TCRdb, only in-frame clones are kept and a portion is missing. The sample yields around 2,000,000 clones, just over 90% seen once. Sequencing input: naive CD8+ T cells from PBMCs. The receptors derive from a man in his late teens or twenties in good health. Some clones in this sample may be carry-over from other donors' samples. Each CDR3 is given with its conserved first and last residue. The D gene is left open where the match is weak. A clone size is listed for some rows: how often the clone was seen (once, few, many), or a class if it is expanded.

TGCGCCAGCAGCAGCGGAGGTTCCTACGAGCAGTACTTC	CASSSGGSYEQYF	.	TRBV4-3	TRBJ2-7	.
TGTGCCAGCAGACCCATAGGACAGGGGCTGTACGAGCAGTACTTC	CASRPIGQGLYEQYF	TRBD1	TRBV6-1	TRBJ2-7	.
TGTGCCAGCAGTCCCCTCGGGGTCGGTCAGCCCCAGCATTTT	CASSPLGVGQPQHF	.	TRBV6-5	TRBJ1-5	.
TGCAGCGTTGAGGGACAGGATTTGTACACCGGGGAGCTGTTTTTT	CSVEGQDLYTGELFF	TRBD1	TRBV29-1	TRBJ2-2	.
TGTGCCAGCAGTTCCAACGTCCTGACTTTC	CASSSNVLTF	.	TRBV21-1	TRBJ2-6	.
TGCAGCGTTGTTTCGTCACATGGGGGATACAATGAGCAGTTCTTC	CSVVSSHGGYNEQFF	.	TRBV29-1	TRBJ2-1	.
TGTGCCAGCAGCTTTACAGGCAGAAGGTCCTACAATGAGCAGTTCTTC	CASSFTGRRSYNEQFF	.	TRBV5-8	TRBJ2-1	.
TGTGCCAGCAGCCAAAGGGCCCTGGGGGCGAGCGGCTACACCTTC	CASSQRALGASGYTF	.	TRBV14	TRBJ1-2	.
TGTGCCAGCAGCCCCCGGGGCAGCGGTAAGGGCTACGAGCAGTACTTC	CASSPRGSGKGYEQYF	.	TRBV13	TRBJ2-7	.
TGTGCCAGCAGCTTAATTCAGGCGGGTAATGAGCAGTTCTTC	CASSLIQAGNEQFF	.	TRBV7-8	TRBJ2-1	.
TGTGCCAGCGCCACAGGGTGGAGGCAGCCCCAGCATTTT	CASATGWRQPQHF	.	TRBV27	TRBJ1-5	.
TGCAGCGTAGAGGACAGGGGTTTATCTGAAGCTTTCTTT	CSVEDRGLSEAFF	TRBD1	TRBV29-1	TRBJ1-1	.
TGTGCCATCAGTGAGTCTTCGGGGGCGGCCGCGAACACCGGGGAGCTGTTTTTT	CAISESSGAAANTGELFF	.	TRBV10-3	TRBJ2-2	.
TGTGCCAGCAGTGACCCGGCGGCAGCCTCCTACGAGCAGTACTTC	CASSDPAAASYEQYF	.	TRBV25-1	TRBJ2-7	.
TGTGCCAGCAGCGACCCCCGGCGCGGGAGCACAGATACGCAGTATTTT	CASSDPRRGSTDTQYF	.	TRBV9	TRBJ2-3	.
TGTGCCAGCAGTTTCGGACGTATCCTTACTGAAGCTTTCTTT	CASSFGRILTEAFF	.	TRBV28	TRBJ1-1	.
TGTGCCAGCAGCTTGAGCCTAGCGGGACCCTCCTACTACGAGCAGTACTTC	CASSLSLAGPSYYEQYF	TRBD2	TRBV5-6	TRBJ2-7	.
TGTGCCAGCAGCTTTACACAGGGAGAGAACACTGAAGCTTTCTTT	CASSFTQGENTEAFF	.	TRBV7-9	TRBJ1-1	.
TGTGCCAGTAGCATTCTAGCGGAGCACTACGAGCAGTACTTC	CASSILAEHYEQYF	TRBD2	TRBV19	TRBJ2-7	.
TGTGCCAGCAGTTTACGGGGACTAGCGGGAGCCAACGGGGAGCTGTTTTTT	CASSLRGLAGANGELFF	TRBD2	TRBV27	TRBJ2-2	.
TGTGCCAGTAGTAACCCCGGTAGCGGGAGTAACCATGAGCAGTTCTTC	CASSNPGSGSNHEQFF	TRBD2	TRBV19	TRBJ2-1	.
TGTGCCAGCAGACTCCTCGACAGGCAGGGCAGCACTGAAGCTTTCTTT	CASRLLDRQGSTEAFF	.	TRBV9	TRBJ1-1	.
TGTGCCAGCAGCTCTGATCTCGAGGCACAAGCCAAAAACATTCAGTACTTC	CASSSDLEAQAKNIQYF	.	TRBV5-6	TRBJ2-4	.
TGTGCCAGCAGTGAATCCAAACTCTCTGGAAACACCATATATTTT	CASSESKLSGNTIYF	.	TRBV6-1	TRBJ1-3	.
TGTGCCAGCAGCCCCTACTGGTCGGGACGCGCCAATGAGCAGTTCTTC	CASSPYWSGRANEQFF	.	TRBV28	TRBJ2-1	.
TGTGCCAGTAGTATGAGCGGGACGGCTCCATACGAGCAGTACTTC	CASSMSGTAPYEQYF	TRBD2	TRBV19	TRBJ2-7	.
TGTGCCAGCAGCCCGACAGTCACCCCCTATCCGGGCGAGCAGTACTTC	CASSPTVTPYPGEQYF	.	TRBV28	TRBJ2-7	.
TGTGCCAGCAGTATACAGGGCTGGGCTGCCTACGAGCAGTACTTC	CASSIQGWAAYEQYF	.	TRBV27	TRBJ2-7	few
TGTGCCAGCAGCTTATTGCTTAGCGGGAGGACCTACGAGCAGTACTTC	CASSLLLSGRTYEQYF	TRBD2	TRBV7-9	TRBJ2-7	.
TGTGCCAGCACTGGGGACAGGGCGTCTAATGAAAAACTGTTTTTT	CASTGDRASNEKLFF	TRBD1	TRBV2	TRBJ1-4	.
TGTGCCAGCAGTTTTGGCAGGGGGCACACTGAAGCTTTCTTT	CASSFGRGHTEAFF	TRBD1	TRBV27	TRBJ1-1	.
TGTGCCAGCAGCTTAGCGAGGGGGGGGAGCAATCAGCCCCAGCATTTT	CASSLARGGSNQPQHF	.	TRBV7-9	TRBJ1-5	few